Shown below are 17 T cell receptor beta chains from a single sample sequenced in a study of CD8+ T cells in alopecia areata listed by TCRdb under 2018. The method behind the library was the immunoSEQ multiplex PCR assay. RNA was extracted from all samples and reverse transcribed into cDNA, which served as template for TCR sequencing. TCRdb's version of the immuneACCESS table is confined to in-frame rearrangements and falls short of the full clone set. An unresolved V gene accounts for under half of the shortfall where checked; the remainder is of unknown origin. The sample table records 110,000 or so clones; under 60% of these occur just once. The ten largest account for 20% to 25% of the sample. The sequencing input was NKG2D-low CD8+ T cells sorted from blood. What the cell subset or site label conveys for this sample: sorted CD8+ NKG2D-low blood T cells. Receptors were obtained from a human donor with alopecia areata.

This clone was detected a few times. V usage is TRBV27 and J usage is TRBJ2-5, with D perhaps assigned TRBD1 or TRBD2 (6 bases each). Trimming pared 5 bases from V and 5 bases from J, leaving 18 bases between. In germline, CDR1 is MNHEY, CDR2 SMNVEV (reference sequence). CDR3 length: 15 amino acids. DNA for the CDR3: TGTGCCAGCAGTCCCCGGGGGCCAAGGGGGGAGACCCAGTACTTC. Translation: CASSPRGPRGETQYF.

The chain couples TRBV30 to TRBJ2-7; 8 nucleotides agree with TRBD1. The CDR3 spans 15 residues. Looked up from germline, CDR1 is GTSNPN and CDR2 is SVGIG (reference sequence). With 1 base clipped from V and 1 base from J, the junction kept 6 bases outside the gene matches. CDR3 protein: CAWSEIQGVSYEQYF. CDR3 sequence (DNA): TGTGCCTGGAGTGAAATACAGGGGGTTTCCTACGAGCAGTACTTC.

V is TRBV7-9 and J is TRBJ2-7; 9 bases fit TRBD1. Germline V gives CDR1 SEHNR, CDR2 FQNEAQ (reference sequence). This CDR3 has 14 residues. V trimming: 5 bases; J trimming: 5 bases; junction bases outside the gene matches: 7. The CDR3 DNA is TGTGCCAGCAGCGCTCCGGGACAGGGTGACGAGCAGTACTTC. It codes for CASSAPGQGDEQYF.

V usage is TRBV6-1 and J usage is TRBJ2-7; tentative D call: TRBD2 (5 bases). Germline CDR1 MNHNS, CDR2 SASEGT. The CDR3 has 14 residues. V gave up 8 bases and J gave up 3 bases, with 17 bases separating them. Here the CDR3 reads CASEKDSSGYEQYF. CDR3 DNA sequence: TGTGCCAGCGAAAAGGACTCATCGGGCTACGAGCAGTACTTC.

This chain links TRBV14 with TRBJ2-7; D may be TRBD2 (5 bases). This CDR3 is built from 16 residues. V was shortened by 1 base and J by 2 bases, with 15 bases between the two germline ends. Germline V gene lookup returns CDR1 SGHDN and CDR2 FVKESK. As DNA, the CDR3 is TGTGCCAGCAGCCAAGGATTGGAGGCCCTTGCCTACGAGCAGTACTTC. This translates into CASSQGLEALAYEQYF.

CDR3 sequence reads: CASSVGLATNEQYF. In nucleotides, the CDR3 is TGTGCCAGCAGCGTAGGGCTAGCGACGAACGAGCAGTACTTC. V is TRBV9 and J is TRBJ2-7; tentatively, D is TRBD2 (6 bases). CDR1 and CDR2 from the germline V gene are SGDLS and YYNGEE. Trimming stripped 0 bases from V and 5 bases from J, with 12 bases between. The CDR3 extends over 14 amino acids.

The V and J genes are TRBV2 and TRBJ1-5; the D is unclear. Trimming left V 1 base short and J 2 bases short, with 6 bases between. CDR1 is SNHLY, CDR2 FYNNEI, per germline. CDR3 size: 14 residues. This CDR3 reads CASSEGGGNQPQHF. The CDR3 bases are TGTGCCAGCAGTGAAGGGGGTGGCAATCAGCCCCAGCATTTT.

The J gene is TRBJ2-1, the V gene TRBV28; 8 bases align to TRBD2. The CDR3 loop spans 18 amino acids. With V trimmed by 3 bases and J by 6 bases, 16 bases remained unmatched. Per germline, CDR1 MDHEN and CDR2 SYDVKM. CDR3 in amino acids: CASSFSGMSRGITNEQFF. Written as DNA, the CDR3 is TGTGCCAGCAGTTTTAGCGGGATGAGCCGAGGGATAACCAATGAGCAGTTCTTC.

This clone appeared a single time. The rearrangement joins TRBV30 to TRBJ2-7; unclear D gene. With 2 bases removed from V and 4 bases from J, the gap between germline ends came to 12 bases. The CDR3 sequence is 13 residues long. CDR1 and CDR2 from the germline V gene are GTSNPN and SVGIG (reference sequence). CDR3 sequence (DNA): TGTGCCTGGAGTATCGGAACAACTTACGAGCAGTACTTC. It yields the protein CAWSIGTTYEQYF.

The gene calls are TRBV9 and TRBJ2-2, with D possibly being TRBD1 (6 bases). Germline V lookup: CDR1 SGDLS, CDR2 YYNGEE. V lost 5 bases and J lost 7, with 9 bases in between. The CDR3 is 12 amino acids. CDR3 sequence (DNA): TGTGCCAGCAGACAGGGTCACGGGGAGCTGTTTTTT. Protein product: CASRQGHGELFF.

The rearrangement uses TRBV28 and TRBJ2-1; D is unresolved. V was cut by 7 bases and J by 2 bases, with 9 bases left in between. The CDR3 covers 13 residues. Germline-derived CDR1 and CDR2 are MDHEN and SYDVKM. For the CDR3, the DNA is TGTGCCAGCAAGGCGCTAACCTACAATGAGCAGTTCTTC. It encodes CASKALTYNEQFF. The variable domain in full, with the rest retrieved from reference TRBV28 and TRBJ2-1, is DVKVTQSSRYLVKRTGEKVFLECVQDMDHENMFWYRQDPGLGLRLIYFSYDVKMKEKGDIPEGYSVSREKKERFSLILESASTNQTSMYLCASKALTYNEQFFGPGTRLTVL.

The V gene is TRBV7-9, the J gene TRBJ1-5; weak D call: TRBD1 (5 bases). The CDR3 runs to 13 residues. V lost 1 base, J lost 6 bases, and 7 bases lay in between. Germline CDR1 reads SEHNR; CDR2 reads FQNEAQ (reference sequence). This CDR3 reads CASSLGRGQPQHF. The CDR3 DNA sequence: TGTGCCAGCAGCTTAGGGAGGGGTCAGCCCCAGCATTTT.

The chain uses TRBV29-1 and TRBJ2-2; D remains ambiguous. Germline CDR1 reads SQVTM; CDR2 reads ANQGSEA. CDR3 length: 13 amino acids. Trimming removed 4 bases from V and 3 bases from J, with 9 bases in between. The CDR3 sequence: CSVVQRDTGELFF. The DNA of the CDR3 is TGCAGCGTTGTACAGAGAGACACCGGGGAGCTGTTTTTT.

V is TRBV2 and J is TRBJ2-7, with unresolved D. The V end lost 3 bases, the J end lost 2 bases, and 5 bases lay between the germline ends. CDR3 length: 12 residues. Germline V gene sequence: CDR1 SNHLY, CDR2 FYNNEI. The CDR3 protein is CASSDLPYEQYF. The DNA for the CDR3 is TGTGCCAGCAGTGACCTACCCTACGAGCAGTACTTC.

The table lists this clone with a few counts. This chain links TRBV5-1 with TRBJ2-7, with D unresolved. Per the germline V gene, CDR1 is SGHRS and CDR2 is YFSETQ. The CDR3 has 13 amino acids. Trimming pared 5 bases from V and 2 bases from J, leaving 11 bases between. This CDR3 is CASSYEVAYEQYF. The CDR3 region has the DNA TGCGCCAGCAGTTACGAGGTCGCCTACGAGCAGTACTTC.

The J gene is TRBJ2-1, the V gene TRBV9; 7 nucleotides agree with TRBD2. CDR1 is SGDLS, CDR2 YYNGEE, per germline. Germline trimming cut 4 bases from V and 4 bases from J; bases unmatched to any gene: 2. CDR3 length: 13 amino acids. Written as DNA, the CDR3 is TGTGCCAGCAGCATGGGAGGGTACAATGAGCAGTTCTTC. Translated: CASSMGGYNEQFF.

V and J are TRBV9 and TRBJ2-2, with D possibly being TRBD1 (5 bases). Germline CDR1 and CDR2: SGDLS and YYNGEE. The CDR3 length is 15 residues. V lost 4 bases, J lost 8 bases, and 18 bases lay in between. In DNA form, the CDR3 reads TGTGCCAGCAGCACTTCCCAGGGAAGGAGAGGGGAGCTGTTTTTT. This sequence encodes CASSTSQGRRGELFF.